This T cell receptor (beta chain) was captured by sequencing in a study of CD8+ T cells in alopecia areata. Study-wide results and limits: One nonresponder makes the tie between baseline CD8+ expansion and response uncertain. Scalp samples also contribute reads from the resident alphabeta T cells found in normal skin.

On this clone itself: The antigen remains unidentified.

The sample's treatment: oral pan-JAK inhibitor, 5-10 mg twice daily. This CDR3 has 15 amino acids. Trimming cost V 1 base and J 4 bases, with 13 bases left between them. The germline V gene encodes CDR1 SEHNR and CDR2 FQNEAQ (reference sequence). RNA, once extracted, was reverse transcribed into cDNA for use as the sequencing template. Libraries were prepared by immunoSEQ multiplex PCR; TCRdb keeps only in-frame clonotypes and omits some of them. The sample holds about 200,000 clones; approximately 38% are singletons and the top ten take just under 0.5%. This chain uses TRBV7-9 with TRBJ2-5; tentatively, D is TRBD2 (6 bases). This clonotype originated in a human donor with alopecia areata. The sample consisted of CD4+ T cells sorted from blood, taken at approximately week 31, from a patient treated with tofacitinib. CDR3 DNA: TGTGCCAGCAGCTTAGGGCGCGCGGGGCGAGAGACCCAGTACTTC. Protein: CASSLGRAGRETQYF.